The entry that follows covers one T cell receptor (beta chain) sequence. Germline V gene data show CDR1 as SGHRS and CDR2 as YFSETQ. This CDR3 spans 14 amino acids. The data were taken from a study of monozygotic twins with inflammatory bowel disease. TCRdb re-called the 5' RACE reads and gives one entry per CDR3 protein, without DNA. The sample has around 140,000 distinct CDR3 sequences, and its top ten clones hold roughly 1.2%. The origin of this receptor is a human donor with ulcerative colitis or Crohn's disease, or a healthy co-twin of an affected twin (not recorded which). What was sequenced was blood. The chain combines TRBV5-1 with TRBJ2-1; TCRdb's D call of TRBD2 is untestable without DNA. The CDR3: CASSLGEADNEQFF.